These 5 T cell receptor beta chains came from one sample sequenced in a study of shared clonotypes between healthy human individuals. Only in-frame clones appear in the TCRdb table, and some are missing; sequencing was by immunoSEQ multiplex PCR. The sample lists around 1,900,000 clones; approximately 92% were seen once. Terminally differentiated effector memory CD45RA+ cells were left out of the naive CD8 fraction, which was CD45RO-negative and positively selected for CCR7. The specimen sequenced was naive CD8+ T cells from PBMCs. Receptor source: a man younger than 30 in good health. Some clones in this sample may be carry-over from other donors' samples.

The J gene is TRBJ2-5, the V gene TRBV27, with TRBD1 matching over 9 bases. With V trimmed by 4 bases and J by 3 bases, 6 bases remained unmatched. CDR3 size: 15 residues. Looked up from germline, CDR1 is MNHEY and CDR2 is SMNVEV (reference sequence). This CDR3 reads CASSYRGQGKETQYF. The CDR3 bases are TGTGCCAGCAGTTACAGAGGACAGGGGAAAGAGACCCAGTACTTC.

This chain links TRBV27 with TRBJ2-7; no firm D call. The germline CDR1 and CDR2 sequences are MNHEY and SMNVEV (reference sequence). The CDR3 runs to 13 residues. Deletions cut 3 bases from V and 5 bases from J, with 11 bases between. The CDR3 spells CASSFVAENEQYF. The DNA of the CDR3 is TGTGCCAGCAGTTTTGTCGCTGAAAACGAGCAGTACTTC.

CDR3 DNA: TGCGCCAGCAGCCAATTACAGGGTTTACACGGGGAGCTGTTTTTT. This gives the protein CASSQLQGLHGELFF. This chain links TRBV4-3 with TRBJ2-2; tentatively, D is TRBD1 (6 bases). V was cut by 2 bases and J by 7 bases, with 14 bases left in between. From germline, CDR1 is LGHNA and CDR2 YSLEER. The CDR3 has 15 amino acids.

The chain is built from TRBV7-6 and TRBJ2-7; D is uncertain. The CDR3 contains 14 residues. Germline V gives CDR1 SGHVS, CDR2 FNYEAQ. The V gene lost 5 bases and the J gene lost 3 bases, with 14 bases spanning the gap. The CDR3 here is CASSQVLLDYEQYF. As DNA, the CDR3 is TGTGCCAGCAGCCAAGTACTCCTGGACTACGAGCAGTACTTC.

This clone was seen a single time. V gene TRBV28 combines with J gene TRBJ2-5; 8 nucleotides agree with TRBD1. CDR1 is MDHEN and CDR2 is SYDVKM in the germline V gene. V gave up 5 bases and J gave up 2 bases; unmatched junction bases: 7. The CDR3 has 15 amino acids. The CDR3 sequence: CASSPPNRGQETQYF. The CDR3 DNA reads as TGTGCCAGCAGTCCGCCAAACAGGGGGCAAGAGACCCAGTACTTC.